This T cell receptor beta chain is drawn from a study of siplizumab effects on memory and regulatory T cells. With respect to this clone: Its antigen is as yet unknown.

After removal of 6 bases from V and 1 base from J, the junction contained 1 base not matched to a gene. Looked up from germline, CDR1 is MNHEY and CDR2 is SMNVEV (reference sequence). The CDR3 spans 14 residues. Study outcomes and limitations: Tregs proliferating in siplizumab cultures lacked confirmation of their suppressive function. Major contributors to the alloresponse seemed to be naive T cells, which also appeared more diverse than memory cells.

Assays covered about 10^5 TCR templates per sample. Data came from immunoSEQ multiplex PCR; TCRdb stores just in-frame clones and leaves some out. This table has more than 85,000 clones, roughly 91% appearing once. Material for sequencing was CD4+ T cells sorted from blood. This receptor was taken from a human donor in good health. V gene TRBV27 combines with J gene TRBJ1-5; 9 nucleotides align to TRBD1. The CDR3 here is CASRGTGSNQPQHF. In nucleotides, the CDR3 is TGTGCCAGCAGGGGGACAGGGAGCAATCAGCCCCAGCATTTT.